This T cell receptor (beta chain) was sequenced for a study of blood T cells in healthy people across ages. Study-wide findings and caveats: Shifts in expanded clonotypes may have been confounded by donor CMV status, which was unknown.

A second about 6 to 12 cycle PCR used barcoded and J-beta primers. TCRdb itself ran the 5' RACE reads through MiXCR, one entry per CDR3 protein. This sample carries about 1.5 million distinct CDR3 sequences, around 40% of them seen once, and the ten largest clones take approximately 4.1%. Deletions cut 0 bases from V and 6 bases from J, with 6 bases between. The germline V gene encodes CDR1 DFQATT and CDR2 SNEGSKA (reference sequence). The CDR3 sequence is 11 residues long. For this clonotype: Its antigen remains unidentified.

The sequence came from a young woman in good health. Source material: blood. This chain joins TRBV20-1 and TRBJ2-7; the D is unclear. CDR3 sequence (DNA): TGCAGTGCTAGAGATATGGGCGAGCAGTACTTC. It specifies CSARDMGEQYF.